This T cell receptor beta chain was sequenced in a study of cytomegalovirus exposure and HLA in healthy donors. Concerning this clone: Its antigen is as yet unknown.

The length of the CDR3 is 14 residues. Germline V CDR1 and CDR2: SEHNR, FQNEAQ (reference sequence). V was cut by 1 base and J by 6 bases, with 10 bases left in between. Study-level results: Later on, an analysis tied 15,000 to 20,000 TCR beta sequences to HLA alleles at 0.05 false discovery rate. Across all donors, roughly uniform sequencing depth was an assumption of the presence/absence analyses.

The study ran its PCR with 60 Vbeta and 13 Jbeta primers. TCRdb's table, derived via immunoSEQ multiplex PCR, lists solely in-frame clones and lacks some. The repertoire includes hundreds of thousands of clones, 85% to 90% of them detected once, and more than 0.8% sits in the top ten. The source of this sequence is a woman aged 18-35 years in good health and CMV-seronegative. The rearrangement uses TRBV7-9 and TRBJ2-1; no firm D call. The sequenced sample was PBMCs. This chain's CDR3 is CASSLEVLSNEQFF. CDR3 nucleotide sequence: TGTGCCAGCAGCTTAGAAGTCCTCAGCAATGAGCAGTTCTTC.